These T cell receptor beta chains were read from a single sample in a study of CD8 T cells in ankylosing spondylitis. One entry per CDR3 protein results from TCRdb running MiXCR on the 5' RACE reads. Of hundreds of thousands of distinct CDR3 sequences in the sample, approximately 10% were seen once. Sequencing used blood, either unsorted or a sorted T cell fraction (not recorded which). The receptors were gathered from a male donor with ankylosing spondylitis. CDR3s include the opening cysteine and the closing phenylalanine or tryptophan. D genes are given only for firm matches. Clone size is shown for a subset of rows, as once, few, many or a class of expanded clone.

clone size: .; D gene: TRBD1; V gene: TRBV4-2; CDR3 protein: CASSLGQGASNQPQHF
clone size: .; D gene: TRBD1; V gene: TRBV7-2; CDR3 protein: CASSLMQGAFYNEQFF
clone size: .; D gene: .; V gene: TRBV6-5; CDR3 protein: CASSYLPTTDTQYF
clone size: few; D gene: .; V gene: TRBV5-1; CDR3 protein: CASSLEQPNTGELFF
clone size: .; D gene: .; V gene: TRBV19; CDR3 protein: CASSLTVGYEQYF
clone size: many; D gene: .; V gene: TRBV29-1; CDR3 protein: CSAERPGPDTQYF
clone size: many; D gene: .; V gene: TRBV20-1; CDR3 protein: CSARDVVLGRAFF
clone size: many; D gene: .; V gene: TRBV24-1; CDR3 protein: CATSELDGMNTGELFF
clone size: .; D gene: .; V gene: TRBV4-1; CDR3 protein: CASSLGWAGFNSNQPQHF
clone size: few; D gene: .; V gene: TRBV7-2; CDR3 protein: CASSLDLGNTQYF
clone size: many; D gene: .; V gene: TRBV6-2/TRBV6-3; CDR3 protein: CASRIGPFTLEQYF
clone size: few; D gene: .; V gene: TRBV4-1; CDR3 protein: CASTPLLTGNHYEQYF
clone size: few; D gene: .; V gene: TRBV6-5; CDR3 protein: CASSYGTDSTDTQYF
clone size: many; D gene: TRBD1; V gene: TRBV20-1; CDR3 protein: CSASPRGNSYEQYF
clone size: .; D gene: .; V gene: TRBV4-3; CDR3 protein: CASSQGVVKGEPQHF
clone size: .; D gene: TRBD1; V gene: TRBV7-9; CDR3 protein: CASSLGDSGYSNQPQHF
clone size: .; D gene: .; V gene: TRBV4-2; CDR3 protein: CASSQSQYNQPQHF
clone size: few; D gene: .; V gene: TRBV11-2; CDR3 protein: CASSLEPHSGNTIYF
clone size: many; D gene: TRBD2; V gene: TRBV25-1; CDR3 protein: CASSENWRASGSTDTQYF
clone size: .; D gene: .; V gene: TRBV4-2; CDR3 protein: CASSQELADLPYEQYF
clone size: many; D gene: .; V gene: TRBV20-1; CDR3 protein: CSAKEGGTEAFF
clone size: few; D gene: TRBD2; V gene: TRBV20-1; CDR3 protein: CSAAPFTSGESDTQYF
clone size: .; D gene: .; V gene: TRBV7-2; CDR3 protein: CASSLTGGLDTQYF
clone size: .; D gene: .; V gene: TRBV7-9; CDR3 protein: CASSSLEAFF
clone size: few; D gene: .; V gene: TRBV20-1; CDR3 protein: CSAPVGGGRNIQYF
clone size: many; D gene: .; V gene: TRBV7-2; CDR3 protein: CASSLDALGGYCF
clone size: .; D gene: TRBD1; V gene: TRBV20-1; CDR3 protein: CSARDPLGTGGEQYF
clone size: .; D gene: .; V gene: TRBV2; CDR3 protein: CASNSLGREEKLFF
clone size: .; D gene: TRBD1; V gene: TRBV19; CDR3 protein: CASSTNRGRLADTQYF
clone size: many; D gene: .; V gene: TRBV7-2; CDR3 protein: CASSATGYGYTF
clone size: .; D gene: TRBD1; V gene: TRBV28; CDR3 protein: CASSLFAQGAREKLFF
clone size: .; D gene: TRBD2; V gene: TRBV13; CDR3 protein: CASSRRARGLQASGKIYNEQFF
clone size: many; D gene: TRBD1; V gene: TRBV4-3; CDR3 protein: CASSQETGGTTIYF
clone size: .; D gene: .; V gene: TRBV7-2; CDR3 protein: CASSYPLTRGTGELFF
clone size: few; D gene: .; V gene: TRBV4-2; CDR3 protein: CASSPIRGDQETQYF
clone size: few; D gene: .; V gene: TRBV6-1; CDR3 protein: CASSDWEEKLFF
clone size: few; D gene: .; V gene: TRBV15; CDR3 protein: CATSRDSKNSYYSNQPQHF
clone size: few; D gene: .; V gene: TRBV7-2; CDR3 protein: CASSPQISSGGGYEQYF
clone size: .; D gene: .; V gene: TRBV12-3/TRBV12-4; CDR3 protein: CASRTPTGDGGSPLHF
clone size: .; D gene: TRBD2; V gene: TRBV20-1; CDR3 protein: CSARAAGGRTGGLFF
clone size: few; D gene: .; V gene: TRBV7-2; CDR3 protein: CASSLNHGGPDTQYF
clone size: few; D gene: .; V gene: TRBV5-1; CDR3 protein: CASSFTIIDIDNEQFF
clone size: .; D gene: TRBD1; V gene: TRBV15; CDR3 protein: CATSRGGDSAYEQYF
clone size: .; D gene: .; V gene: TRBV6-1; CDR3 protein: CASSESGSGANVLTF
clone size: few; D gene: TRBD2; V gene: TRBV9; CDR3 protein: CASSAGTSGSYTGELFF
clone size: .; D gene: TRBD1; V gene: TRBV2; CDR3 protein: CADRDRGSYEQYF
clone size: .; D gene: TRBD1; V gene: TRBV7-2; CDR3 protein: CASSQQGRDIQYF
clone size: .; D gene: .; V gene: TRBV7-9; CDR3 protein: CASSPTVGGTGELFF